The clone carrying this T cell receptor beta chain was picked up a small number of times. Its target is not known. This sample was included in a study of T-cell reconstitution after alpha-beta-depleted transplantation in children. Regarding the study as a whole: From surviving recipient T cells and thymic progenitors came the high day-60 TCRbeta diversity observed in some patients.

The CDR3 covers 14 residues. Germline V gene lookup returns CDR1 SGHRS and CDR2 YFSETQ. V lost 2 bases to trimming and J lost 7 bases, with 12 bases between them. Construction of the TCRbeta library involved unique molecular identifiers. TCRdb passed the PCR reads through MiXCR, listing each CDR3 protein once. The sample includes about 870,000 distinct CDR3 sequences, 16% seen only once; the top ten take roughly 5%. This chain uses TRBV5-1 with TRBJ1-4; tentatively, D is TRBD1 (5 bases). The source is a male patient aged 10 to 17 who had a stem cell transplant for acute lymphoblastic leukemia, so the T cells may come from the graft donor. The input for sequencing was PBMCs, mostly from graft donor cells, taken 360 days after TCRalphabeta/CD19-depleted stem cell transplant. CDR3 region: CASSFRDGREKLFF. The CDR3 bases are TGCGCCAGCAGCTTTAGGGACGGGCGTGAAAAACTGTTTTTT.